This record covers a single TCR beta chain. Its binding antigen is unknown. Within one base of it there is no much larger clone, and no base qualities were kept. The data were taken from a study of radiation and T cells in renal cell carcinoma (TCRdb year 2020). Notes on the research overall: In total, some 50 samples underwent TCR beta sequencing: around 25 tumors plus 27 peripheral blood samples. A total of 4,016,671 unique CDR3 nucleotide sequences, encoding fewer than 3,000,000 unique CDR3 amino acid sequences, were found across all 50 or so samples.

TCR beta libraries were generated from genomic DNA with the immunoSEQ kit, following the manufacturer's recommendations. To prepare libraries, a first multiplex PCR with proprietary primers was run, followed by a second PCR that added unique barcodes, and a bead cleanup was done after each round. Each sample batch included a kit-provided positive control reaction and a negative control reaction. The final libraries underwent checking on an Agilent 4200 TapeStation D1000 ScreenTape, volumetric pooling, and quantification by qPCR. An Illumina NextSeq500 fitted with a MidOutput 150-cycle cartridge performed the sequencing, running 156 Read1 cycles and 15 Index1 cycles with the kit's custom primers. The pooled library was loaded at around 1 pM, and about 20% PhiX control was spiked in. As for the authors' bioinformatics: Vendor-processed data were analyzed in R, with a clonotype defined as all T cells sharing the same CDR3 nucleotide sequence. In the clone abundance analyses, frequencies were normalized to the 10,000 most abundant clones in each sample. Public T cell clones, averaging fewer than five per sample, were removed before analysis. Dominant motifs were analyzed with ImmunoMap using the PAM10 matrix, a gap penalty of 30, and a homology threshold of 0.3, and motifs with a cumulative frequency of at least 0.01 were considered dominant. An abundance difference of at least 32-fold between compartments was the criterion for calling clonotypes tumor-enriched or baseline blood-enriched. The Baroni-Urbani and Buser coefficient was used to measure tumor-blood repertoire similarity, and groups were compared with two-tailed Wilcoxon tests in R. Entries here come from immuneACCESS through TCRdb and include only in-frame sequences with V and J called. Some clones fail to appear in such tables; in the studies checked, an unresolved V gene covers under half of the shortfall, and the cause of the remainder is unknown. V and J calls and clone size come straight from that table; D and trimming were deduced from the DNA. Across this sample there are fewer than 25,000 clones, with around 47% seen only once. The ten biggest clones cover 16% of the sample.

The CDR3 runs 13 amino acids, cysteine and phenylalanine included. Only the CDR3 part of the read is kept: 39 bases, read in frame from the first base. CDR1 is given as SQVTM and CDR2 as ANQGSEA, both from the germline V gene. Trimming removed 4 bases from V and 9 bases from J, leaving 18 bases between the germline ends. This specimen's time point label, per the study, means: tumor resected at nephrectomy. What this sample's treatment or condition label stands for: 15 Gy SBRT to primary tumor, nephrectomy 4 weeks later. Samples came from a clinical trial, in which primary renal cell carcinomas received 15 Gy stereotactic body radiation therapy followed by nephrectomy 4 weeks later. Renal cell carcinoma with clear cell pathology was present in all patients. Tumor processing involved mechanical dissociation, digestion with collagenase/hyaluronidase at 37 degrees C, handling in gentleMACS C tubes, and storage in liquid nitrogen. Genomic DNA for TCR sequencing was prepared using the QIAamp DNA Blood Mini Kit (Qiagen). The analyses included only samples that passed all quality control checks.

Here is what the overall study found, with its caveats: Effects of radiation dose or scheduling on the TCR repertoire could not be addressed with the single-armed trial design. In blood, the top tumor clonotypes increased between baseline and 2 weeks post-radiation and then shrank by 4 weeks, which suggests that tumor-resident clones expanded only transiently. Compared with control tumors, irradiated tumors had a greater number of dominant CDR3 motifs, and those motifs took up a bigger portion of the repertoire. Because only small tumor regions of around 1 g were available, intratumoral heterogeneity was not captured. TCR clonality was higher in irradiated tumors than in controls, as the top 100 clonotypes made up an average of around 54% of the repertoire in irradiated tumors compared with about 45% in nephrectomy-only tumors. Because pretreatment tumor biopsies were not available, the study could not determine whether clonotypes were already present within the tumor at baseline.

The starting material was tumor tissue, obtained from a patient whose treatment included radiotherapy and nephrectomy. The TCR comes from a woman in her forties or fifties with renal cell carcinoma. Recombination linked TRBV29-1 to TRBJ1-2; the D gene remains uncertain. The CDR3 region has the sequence CSVAEGRQDRYTF. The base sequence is TGCAGCGTTGCTGAGGGCAGACAAGATCGCTACACCTTC.